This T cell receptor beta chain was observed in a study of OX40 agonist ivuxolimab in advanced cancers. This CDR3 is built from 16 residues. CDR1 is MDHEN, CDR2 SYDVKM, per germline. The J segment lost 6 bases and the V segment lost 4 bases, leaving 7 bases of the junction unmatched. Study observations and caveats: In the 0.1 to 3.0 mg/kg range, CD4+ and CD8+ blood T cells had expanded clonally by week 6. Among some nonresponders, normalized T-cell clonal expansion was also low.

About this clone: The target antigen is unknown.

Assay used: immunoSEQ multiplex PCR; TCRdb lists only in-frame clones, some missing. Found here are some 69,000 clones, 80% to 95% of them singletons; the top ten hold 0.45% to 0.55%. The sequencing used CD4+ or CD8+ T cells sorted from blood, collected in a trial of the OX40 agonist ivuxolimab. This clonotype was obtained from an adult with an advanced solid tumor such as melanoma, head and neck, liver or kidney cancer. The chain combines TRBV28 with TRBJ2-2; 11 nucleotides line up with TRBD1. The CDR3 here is CASSSSDRGPAGELFF. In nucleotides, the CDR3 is TGTGCCAGCAGTTCCTCGGACAGGGGGCCGGCCGGGGAGCTGTTTTTT.